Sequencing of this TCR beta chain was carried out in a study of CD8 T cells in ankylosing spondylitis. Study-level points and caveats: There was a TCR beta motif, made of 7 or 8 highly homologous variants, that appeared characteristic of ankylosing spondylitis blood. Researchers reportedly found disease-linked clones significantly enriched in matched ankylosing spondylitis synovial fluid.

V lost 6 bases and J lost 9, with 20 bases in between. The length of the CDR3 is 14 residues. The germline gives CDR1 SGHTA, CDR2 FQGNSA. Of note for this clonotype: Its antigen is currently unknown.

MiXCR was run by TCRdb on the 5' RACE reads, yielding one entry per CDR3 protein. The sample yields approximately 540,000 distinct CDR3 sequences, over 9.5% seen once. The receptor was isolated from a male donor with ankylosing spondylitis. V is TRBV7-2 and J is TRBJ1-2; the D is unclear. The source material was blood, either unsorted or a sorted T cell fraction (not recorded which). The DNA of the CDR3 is TGTGCCAGCAGTTTCGATAGGCAGCTTCCTCGCTACACCTTC. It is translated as CASSFDRQLPRYTF. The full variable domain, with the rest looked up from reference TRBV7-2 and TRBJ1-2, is GAGVSQSPSNKVTEKGKDVELRCDPISGHTALYWYRQSLGQGLEFLIYFQGNSAPDKSGLPSDRFSAERTGGSVSTLTIQRTQQEDSAVYLCASSFDRQLPRYTFGSGTRLTVV.